This T cell receptor beta chain was observed in a study of T cell changes during pregnancy in multiple sclerosis. Clones were sequenced by immunoSEQ multiplex PCR, and TCRdb holds only the in-frame ones, with some missing. The data hold approximately 74,000 clones, with around 94% observed a single time. In germline, CDR1 is SEHNR, CDR2 FQNEAQ (reference sequence). Trimming removed 5 bases from V and 4 bases from J, with 17 bases in between. CDR3 length equals 15 residues. This chain uses TRBV7-9 with TRBJ1-1; D is perhaps TRBD1 (6 bases). The source is a female donor with multiple sclerosis, enrolled in a pregnancy study. This material consisted of peripheral blood, taken before pregnancy. CDR3 loop: CASSTKSTGSTEAFF. The CDR3 region has the DNA TGTGCCAGCAGCACGAAGTCTACAGGGAGCACTGAAGCTTTCTTT.